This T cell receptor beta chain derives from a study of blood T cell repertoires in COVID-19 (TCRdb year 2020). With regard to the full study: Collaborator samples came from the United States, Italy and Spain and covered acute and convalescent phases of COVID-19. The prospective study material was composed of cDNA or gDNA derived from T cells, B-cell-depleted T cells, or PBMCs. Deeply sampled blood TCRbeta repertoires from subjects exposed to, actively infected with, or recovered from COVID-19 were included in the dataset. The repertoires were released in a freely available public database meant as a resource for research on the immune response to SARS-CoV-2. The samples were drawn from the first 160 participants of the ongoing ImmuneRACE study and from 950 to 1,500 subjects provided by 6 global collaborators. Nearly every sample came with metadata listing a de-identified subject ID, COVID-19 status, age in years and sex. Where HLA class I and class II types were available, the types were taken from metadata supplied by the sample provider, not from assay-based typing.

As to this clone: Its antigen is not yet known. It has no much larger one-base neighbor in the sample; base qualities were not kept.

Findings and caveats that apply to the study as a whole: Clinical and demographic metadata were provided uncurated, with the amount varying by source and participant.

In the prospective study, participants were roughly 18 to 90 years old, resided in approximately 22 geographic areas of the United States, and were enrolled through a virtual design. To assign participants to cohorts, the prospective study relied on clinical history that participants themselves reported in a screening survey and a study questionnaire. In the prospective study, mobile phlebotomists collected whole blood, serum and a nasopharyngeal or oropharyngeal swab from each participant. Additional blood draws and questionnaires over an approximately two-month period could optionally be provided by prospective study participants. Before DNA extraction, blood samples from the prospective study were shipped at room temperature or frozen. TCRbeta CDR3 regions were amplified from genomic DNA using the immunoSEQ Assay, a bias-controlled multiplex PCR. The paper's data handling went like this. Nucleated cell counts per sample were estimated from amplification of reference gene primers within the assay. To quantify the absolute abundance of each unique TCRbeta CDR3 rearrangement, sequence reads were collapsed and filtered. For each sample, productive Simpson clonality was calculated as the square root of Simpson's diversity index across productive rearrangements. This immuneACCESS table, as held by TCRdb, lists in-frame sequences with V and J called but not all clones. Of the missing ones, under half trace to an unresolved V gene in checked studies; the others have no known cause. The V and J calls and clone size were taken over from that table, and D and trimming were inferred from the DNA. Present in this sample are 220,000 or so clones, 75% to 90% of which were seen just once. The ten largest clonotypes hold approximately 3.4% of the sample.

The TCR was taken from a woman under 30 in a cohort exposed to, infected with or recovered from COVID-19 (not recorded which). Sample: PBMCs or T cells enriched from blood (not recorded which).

The nucleotide sequence reads TGTGCCAGCAGCGTGGAAGCGGCCCCCTACAATGAGCAGTTCTTC. Translated, this gives CASSVEAAPYNEQFF. Here the chain combines TRBV9 and TRBJ2-1, with TRBD2 tentatively as D gene (5 bases match). The CDR3 runs 15 residues from the cysteine to the phenylalanine. The read is trimmed to its CDR3 DNA, 45 bases read in frame from base 1. Per the germline V gene, SGDLS is the CDR1 and YYNGEE is the CDR2. The trim is 2 bases for V and 2 bases for J, with a gap of 11 bases between the germline ends.